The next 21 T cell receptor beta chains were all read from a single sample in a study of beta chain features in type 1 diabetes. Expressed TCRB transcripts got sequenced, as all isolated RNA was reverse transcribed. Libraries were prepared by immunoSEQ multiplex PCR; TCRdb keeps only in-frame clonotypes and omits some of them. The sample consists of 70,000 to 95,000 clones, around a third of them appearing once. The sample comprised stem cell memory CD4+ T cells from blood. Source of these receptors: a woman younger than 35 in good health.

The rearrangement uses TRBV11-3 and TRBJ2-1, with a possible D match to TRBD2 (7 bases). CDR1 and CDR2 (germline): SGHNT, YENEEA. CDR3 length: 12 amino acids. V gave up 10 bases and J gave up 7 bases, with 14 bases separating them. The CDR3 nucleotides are TGTGCCACCCGTGGGAGGGGGAATGAGCAGTTCTTC. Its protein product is CATRGRGNEQFF. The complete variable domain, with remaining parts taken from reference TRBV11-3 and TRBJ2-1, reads EAGVVQSPRYKIIEKKQPVAFWCNPISGHNTLYWYLQNLGQGPELLIRYENEEAVDDSQLPKDRFSAERLKGVDSTLKIQPAELGDSAVYLCATRGRGNEQFFGPGTRLTVL.

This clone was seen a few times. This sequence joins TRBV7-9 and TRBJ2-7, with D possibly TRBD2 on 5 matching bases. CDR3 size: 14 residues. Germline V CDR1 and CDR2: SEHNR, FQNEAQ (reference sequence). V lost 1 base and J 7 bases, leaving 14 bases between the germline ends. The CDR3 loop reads CASSLGGSMREQYF. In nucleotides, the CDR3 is TGTGCCAGCAGCTTAGGAGGGAGTATGAGGGAGCAGTACTTC. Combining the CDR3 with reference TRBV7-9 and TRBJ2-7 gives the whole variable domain DTGVSQNPRHKITKRGQNVTFRCDPISEHNRLYWYRQTLGQGPEFLTYFQNEAQLEKSRLLSDRFSAERPKGSFSTLEIQRTEQGDSAMYLCASSLGGSMREQYFGPGTRLTVT.

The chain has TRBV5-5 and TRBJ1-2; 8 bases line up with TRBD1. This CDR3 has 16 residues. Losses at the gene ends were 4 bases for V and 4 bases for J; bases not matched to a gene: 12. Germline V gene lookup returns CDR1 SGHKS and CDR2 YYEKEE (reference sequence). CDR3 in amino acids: CASSEGATGVSYGYTF. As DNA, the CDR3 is TGTGCCAGCAGCGAGGGGGCGACAGGGGTGAGCTATGGCTACACCTTC.

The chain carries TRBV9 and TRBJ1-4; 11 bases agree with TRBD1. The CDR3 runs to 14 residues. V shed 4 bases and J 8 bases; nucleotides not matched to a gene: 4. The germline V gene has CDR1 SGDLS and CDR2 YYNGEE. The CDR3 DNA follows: TGTGCCAGCAGCCCAAGGACAGGGGGCGAAAAACTGTTTTTT. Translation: CASSPRTGGEKLFF.

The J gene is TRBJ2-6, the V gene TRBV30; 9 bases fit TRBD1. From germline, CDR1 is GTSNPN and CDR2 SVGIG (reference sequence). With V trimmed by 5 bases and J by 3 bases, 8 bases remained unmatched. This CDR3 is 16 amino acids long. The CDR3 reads CAWVPGTGSGANVLTF. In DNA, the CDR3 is TGTGCCTGGGTTCCCGGGACAGGGAGTGGGGCCAACGTCCTGACTTTC.

CDR3 coding DNA: TGCAGCGCCCTGACAGGGTACCAAGAGACCCAGTACTTC. Protein: CSALTGYQETQYF. The rearrangement links TRBV29-1 to TRBJ2-5; 7 bases map to TRBD1. This CDR3 has 13 amino acids. In germline, CDR1 is SQVTM, CDR2 ANQGSEA. Trimming removed 7 bases from V and 0 bases from J; junction bases left unmatched: 5.

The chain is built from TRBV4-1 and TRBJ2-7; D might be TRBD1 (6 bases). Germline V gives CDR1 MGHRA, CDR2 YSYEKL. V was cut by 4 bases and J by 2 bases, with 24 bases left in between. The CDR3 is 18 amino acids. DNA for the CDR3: TGCGCCAGCAGCCCAGGGGCCATCTTCCCCAAGGCCCCCTACGAGCAGTACTTC. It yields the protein CASSPGAIFPKAPYEQYF.

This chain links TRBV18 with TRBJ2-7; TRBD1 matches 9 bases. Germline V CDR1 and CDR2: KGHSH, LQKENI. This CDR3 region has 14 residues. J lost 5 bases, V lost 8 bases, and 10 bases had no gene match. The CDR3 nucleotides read TGTGCCAGCCGTCACAGGGGACAGGGTGACGAGCAGTACTTC. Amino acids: CASRHRGQGDEQYF. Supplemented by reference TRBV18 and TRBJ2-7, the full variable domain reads NAGVMQNPRHLVRRRGQEARLRCSPMKGHSHVYWYRQLPEEGLKFMVYLQKENIIDESGMPKERFSAEFPKEGPSILRIQQVVRGDSAAYFCASRHRGQGDEQYFGPGTRLTVT.

The CDR3 here is CASNPGLAGENEQFF. The DNA of the CDR3 is TGTGCCAGCAATCCGGGACTAGCGGGAGAAAATGAGCAGTTCTTC. The chain uses TRBV6-1 and TRBJ2-1; 14 bases match TRBD2. CDR1 and CDR2 (germline): MNHNS, SASEGT. With V trimmed by 7 bases and J by 7 bases, 6 bases remained unmatched. This CDR3 has 15 amino acids.

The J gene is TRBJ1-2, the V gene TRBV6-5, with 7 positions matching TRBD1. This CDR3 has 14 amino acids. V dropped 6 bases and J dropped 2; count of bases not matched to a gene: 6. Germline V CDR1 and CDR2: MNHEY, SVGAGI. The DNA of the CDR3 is TGTGCCAGCAGAAGAGGACAGGTCAACTATGGCTACACCTTC. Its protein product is CASRRGQVNYGYTF.

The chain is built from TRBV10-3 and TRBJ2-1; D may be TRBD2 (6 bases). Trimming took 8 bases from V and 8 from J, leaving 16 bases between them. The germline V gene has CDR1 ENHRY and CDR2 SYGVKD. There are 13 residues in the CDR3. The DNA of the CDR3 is TGTGCCATCTCGGGACTCCCAGCCCATGAGCAGTTCTTC. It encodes CAISGLPAHEQFF.

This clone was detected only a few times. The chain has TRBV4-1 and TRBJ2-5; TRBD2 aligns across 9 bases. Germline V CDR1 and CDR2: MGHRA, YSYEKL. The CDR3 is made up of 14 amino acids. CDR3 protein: CVPEAGGPRETQYF. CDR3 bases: TGCGTCCCGGAGGCGGGAGGGCCACGGGAGACCCAGTACTTC.

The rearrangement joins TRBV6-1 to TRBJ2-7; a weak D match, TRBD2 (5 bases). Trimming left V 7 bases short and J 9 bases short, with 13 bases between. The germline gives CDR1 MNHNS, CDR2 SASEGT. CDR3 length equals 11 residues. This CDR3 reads CASIGRQLQYF. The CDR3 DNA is TGTGCCAGCATTGGGAGACAACTGCAGTACTTC.

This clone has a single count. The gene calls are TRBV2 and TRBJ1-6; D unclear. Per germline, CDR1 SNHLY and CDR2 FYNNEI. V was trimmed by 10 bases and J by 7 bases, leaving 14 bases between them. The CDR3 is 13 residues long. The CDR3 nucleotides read TGTGCCACCTCACGGGAGGTCAATTCACCCCTCCACTTT. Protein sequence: CATSREVNSPLHF. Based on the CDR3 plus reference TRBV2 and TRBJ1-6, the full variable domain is EPEVTQTPSHQVTQMGQEVILRCVPISNHLYFYWYRQILGQKVEFLVSFYNNEISEKSEIFDDQFSVERPDGSNFTLKIRSTKLEDSAMYFCATSREVNSPLHFGNGTRLTVT.

CDR3 region: CASSSGAGGPQDTQYF. The CDR3, as DNA: TGCGCCAGCAGCTCGGGAGCGGGGGGGCCTCAAGATACGCAGTATTTT. The chain is built from TRBV5-1 and TRBJ2-3, with 10 positions matching TRBD2. CDR1 is SGHRS, CDR2 YFSETQ, per germline. V was clipped by 3 bases and J by 5 bases; unmatched bases: 9. The CDR3 contains 16 residues. Variable domain in full (rest from reference TRBV5-1 and TRBJ2-3): KAGVTQTPRYLIKTRGQQVTLSCSPISGHRSVSWYQQTPGQGLQFLFEYFSETQRNKGNFPGRFSGRQFSNSRSEMNVSTLELGDSALYLCASSSGAGGPQDTQYFGPGTRLTVL.

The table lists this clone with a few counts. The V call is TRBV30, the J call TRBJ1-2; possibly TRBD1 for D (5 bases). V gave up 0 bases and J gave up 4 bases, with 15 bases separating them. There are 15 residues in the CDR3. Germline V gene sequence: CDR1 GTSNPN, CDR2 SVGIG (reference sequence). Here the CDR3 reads CAWSVRAGHLYGYTF. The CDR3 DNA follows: TGTGCCTGGAGTGTACGAGCAGGACACCTCTATGGCTACACCTTC.

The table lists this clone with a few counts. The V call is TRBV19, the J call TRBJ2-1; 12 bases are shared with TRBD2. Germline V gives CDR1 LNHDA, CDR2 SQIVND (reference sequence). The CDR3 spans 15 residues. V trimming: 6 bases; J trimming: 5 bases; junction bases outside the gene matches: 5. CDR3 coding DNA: TGTGCCAGTAGCGACGGACTAGCGGGAAACAATGAGCAGTTCTTC. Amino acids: CASSDGLAGNNEQFF.

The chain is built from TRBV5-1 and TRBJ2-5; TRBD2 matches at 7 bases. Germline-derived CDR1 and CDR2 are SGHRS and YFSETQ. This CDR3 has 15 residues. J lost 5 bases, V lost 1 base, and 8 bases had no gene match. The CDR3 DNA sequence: TGCGCCAGCAGCTTGATGGGGGAGGGCCGGGAGACCCAGTACTTC. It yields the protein CASSLMGEGRETQYF.

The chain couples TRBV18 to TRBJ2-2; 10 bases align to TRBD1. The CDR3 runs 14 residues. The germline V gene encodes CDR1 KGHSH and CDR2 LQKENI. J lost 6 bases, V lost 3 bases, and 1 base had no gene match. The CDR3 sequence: CASSPGTGAGELFF. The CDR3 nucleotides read TGTGCCAGCTCACCTGGGACAGGGGCCGGGGAGCTGTTTTTT.

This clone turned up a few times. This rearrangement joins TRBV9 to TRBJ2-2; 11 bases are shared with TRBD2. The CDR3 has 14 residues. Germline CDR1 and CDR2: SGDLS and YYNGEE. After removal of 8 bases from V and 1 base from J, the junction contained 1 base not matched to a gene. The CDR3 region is CASTSGRNTGELFF. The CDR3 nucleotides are TGTGCCAGTACTAGCGGGAGGAACACCGGGGAGCTGTTTTTT. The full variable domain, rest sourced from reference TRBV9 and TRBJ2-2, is DSGVTQTPKHLITATGQRVTLRCSPRSGDLSVYWYQQSLDQGLQFLIQYYNGEERAKGNILERFSAQQFPDLHSELNLSSLELGDSALYFCASTSGRNTGELFFGEGSRLTVL.

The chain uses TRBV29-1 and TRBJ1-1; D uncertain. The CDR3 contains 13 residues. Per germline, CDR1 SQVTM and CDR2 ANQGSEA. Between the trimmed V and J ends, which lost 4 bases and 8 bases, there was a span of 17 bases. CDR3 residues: CSVGGQRAGEAFF. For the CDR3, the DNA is TGCAGCGTTGGTGGCCAGCGGGCTGGGGAAGCTTTCTTT.